This T cell receptor (beta chain) was identified in a study of blood T cell repertoires in COVID-19. Whole-study context: Whether acute or convalescent, the COVID-19 samples came from the United States, Italy and Spain. T cells, B-cell-depleted T cells, or PBMCs provided the cDNA or gDNA that served as material.

Under the authors' procedure: Estimation of nucleated cell counts relied on the amplification of reference gene primers. Sequencing was performed with immunoSEQ multiplex PCR; in TCRdb, only in-frame clones are kept and a portion is missing. The D gene and trimming were derived from the DNA, and the V and J assignments and clone size from that table. The data show about 140,000 clones, around 88% seen once. This CDR3 has 12 residues. V was pared by 4 bases and J by 14 bases, with 17 bases between. The germline CDR1 and CDR2 sequences are MNHEY and SVGEGT. A few counts support this clone. This sequence joins TRBV6-2 or TRBV6-3 and TRBJ1-1; D is ambiguous. The TCR originated in a woman in her sixties with acute or convalescent COVID-19. Sequences were obtained from peripheral blood. CDR3 loop: CASSFPPQAQFF. The DNA of the CDR3 is TGTGCCAGCAGTTTCCCTCCGCAGGCCCAATTCTTT.